The 32 T cell receptor beta chains listed next were all sequenced from one sample in a study of T-cell memory formation after mild COVID-19. Each CDR3 protein gets one entry after TCRdb re-called the 5' RACE reads with MiXCR. This table has 400,000 or so distinct CDR3 sequences, 15% to 20% appearing once. Sequencing input: PBMCs or a T cell subset sorted from them (not recorded which). The receptor set was obtained from an adult woman who had mild COVID-19 (a few samples of this study predate the infection). Cell type and time point are not known.

The chain is built from TRBV20-1 and TRBJ1-2; D is unresolved. The CDR3 is 14 residues long. Germline V gene lookup returns CDR1 DFQATT and CDR2 SNEGSKA (reference sequence). V dropped 2 bases and J dropped 5 bases, with 15 bases sitting between them. The CDR3 loop reads CSARNGSTVYGYTF. The CDR3 DNA sequence: TGCAGTGCTAGAAACGGCAGCACAGTTTATGGCTACACCTTC.

This clonotype has only a few counts. The V call is TRBV20-1, the J call TRBJ1-2; no clear D. V lost 5 bases and J lost 8, with 9 bases in between. The CDR3 is 10 residues long. Germline assignment: CDR1 DFQATT and CDR2 SNEGSKA (reference sequence). CDR3 bases: TGCAGTGCTCTAGGCTTCGGCTACACCTTC. Its translation is CSALGFGYTF.

This chain uses TRBV5-1 with TRBJ1-2; D perhaps matches TRBD1 (6 bases). V was trimmed by 4 bases and J by 2 bases, leaving 9 bases between them. In germline, CDR1 is SGHRS, CDR2 YFSETQ. The CDR3 length is 13 residues. DNA for the CDR3: TGCGCCAGCAGCCGGGACACAAACTATGGCTACACCTTC. It codes for CASSRDTNYGYTF.

The V gene is TRBV12-3 or TRBV12-4, the J gene TRBJ2-7, with 11 nucleotides matching TRBD1. The CDR3 is 14 amino acids. Trimming at V came to 6 bases and at J to 7 bases, leaving 8 bases not matched to a gene. The CDR3 loop is CASSRPGQGGEQYF. CDR3 bases: TGTGCCAGCAGCCGACCGGGACAGGGGGGAGAGCAGTACTTC.

This clonotype has a handful of counts. This chain joins TRBV9 and TRBJ2-7, with D perhaps TRBD2 (5 bases). Trimming removed 4 bases at V and 8 bases at J, with 16 bases between. Germline V gene data show CDR1 as SGDLS and CDR2 as YYNGEE. The CDR3 contains 13 residues. Here the CDR3 DNA reads TGTGCCAGCAGCCCTTCGGGGTTTTTAAAGCAGTACTTC. It translates to CASSPSGFLKQYF.

This clonotype was detected only a few times. The DNA of the CDR3 is TGTGCCAGCTCACCTACGGCAGGGACAGATACGCAGTATTTT. Its protein product is CASSPTAGTDTQYF. This rearrangement joins TRBV18 to TRBJ2-3, with D maybe TRBD1 (5 bases). Germline V gene lookup returns CDR1 KGHSH and CDR2 LQKENI. Between the trimmed V and J ends, which lost 3 bases and 3 bases, there was a span of 10 bases. This CDR3 is built from 14 residues.

The rearrangement uses TRBV5-5 and TRBJ2-7; D is uncertain. Per the germline V gene, CDR1 is SGHKS and CDR2 is YYEKEE (reference sequence). The CDR3 has 13 amino acids. Trimming took 2 bases from V and 3 from J, leaving 9 bases between them. The CDR3 is CASSFDVFYEQYF. The CDR3, as DNA: TGTGCCAGCAGCTTTGATGTGTTCTACGAGCAGTACTTC.

This rearrangement joins TRBV28 to TRBJ2-2; 8 bases are shared with TRBD1. After removal of 7 bases from V and 5 bases from J, the junction contained 18 bases not matched to a gene. The CDR3 covers 18 residues. Per the germline V gene, CDR1 is MDHEN and CDR2 is SYDVKM. The CDR3 DNA follows: TGTGCCAGCAAGCGGGCAGGGGGCGCCGCGGCGGGAACCGGGGAGCTGTTTTTT. It yields the protein CASKRAGGAAAGTGELFF.

In this sample, this clonotype turned up many times. This chain links TRBV12-3 or TRBV12-4 with TRBJ1-2; D is ambiguous. The V end lost 5 bases, the J end lost 0 bases, and 10 bases lay between the germline ends. CDR3 length: 14 residues. As DNA, the CDR3 is TGTGCCAGCAGTCCCACCCCTTCTAACTATGGCTACACCTTC. Encoded protein: CASSPTPSNYGYTF.

The V call is TRBV18, the J call TRBJ2-7; D might be TRBD1 (6 bases). This CDR3 region has 13 residues. Trimming cost V 4 bases and J 3 bases, with 10 bases left between them. Germline CDR1 is KGHSH and CDR2 is LQKENI. CDR3 bases: TGTGCCAGCTCACTCAGACAGGTCTACGAGCAGTACTTC. Amino acids: CASSLRQVYEQYF.

This chain joins TRBV20-1 and TRBJ1-1; D is unresolved. The length of the CDR3 is 14 residues. Germline CDR1 is DFQATT and CDR2 is SNEGSKA (reference sequence). V dropped 3 bases and J dropped 0 bases, with 11 bases sitting between them. The CDR3 here is CSASKHPMNTEAFF. CDR3 sequence (DNA): TGCAGTGCTAGTAAACACCCTATGAACACTGAAGCTTTCTTT.

The CDR3 sequence is CASSYLGTDGYTF. The CDR3 bases are TGTGCCAGCAGTTACTTAGGGACAGATGGCTACACCTTC. The chain recombines TRBV6-2 or TRBV6-3 with TRBJ1-2; 7 nucleotides agree with TRBD1. Germline V lookup: CDR1 MNHEY, CDR2 SVGEGT. The ends lost 1 base at V and 6 bases at J; junction bases unmatched: 2. This CDR3 comprises 13 residues.

The chain employs TRBV7-8 and TRBJ1-1; TRBD1 is a possible D gene (5 bases). Trimming cost V 3 bases and J 0 bases, with 26 bases left between them. CDR3 size: 20 residues. Germline CDR1 and CDR2: SGHVS and FQNEAQ. The chain's CDR3 is CASSLDNPGGFMGLNTEAFF. CDR3 sequence (DNA): TGTGCCAGCAGCTTGGACAATCCGGGAGGGTTTATGGGCTTGAACACTGAAGCTTTCTTT.

The rearrangement uses TRBV5-6 and TRBJ2-7, with 10 nucleotides matching TRBD1. The V and J ends lost 4 bases and 1 base, in that order; junction bases with no gene match: 8. The CDR3 is 16 amino acids. Germline assignment: CDR1 SGHDT and CDR2 YYEEEE. The DNA of the CDR3 is TGTGCCAGCAGCCCGAAAGGGGACAGGGGATCCTACGAGCAGTACTTC. Translated: CASSPKGDRGSYEQYF.

This chain links TRBV27 with TRBJ1-2; perhaps TRBD1 as D (6 bases). In germline, CDR1 is MNHEY, CDR2 SMNVEV (reference sequence). The CDR3 covers 16 residues. Trimming took 8 bases from V and 0 from J, leaving 19 bases between them. CDR3 sequence (DNA): TGTGCCAGCGGCAAATTGGGGGCGGCTGCTAACTATGGCTACACCTTC. Translated, it gives CASGKLGAAANYGYTF.

The genes are TRBV7-8 and TRBJ2-3, with TRBD2 matching over 9 bases. Trimming at V came to 5 bases and at J to 2 bases, leaving 8 bases not matched to a gene. Germline V CDR1 and CDR2: SGHVS, FQNEAQ. There are 16 residues in the CDR3. CDR3 DNA: TGTGCCAGCAGCCTCAGGCTAGCGGGGAACACAGATACGCAGTATTTT. Translation: CASSLRLAGNTDTQYF.

V gene TRBV5-1 combines with J gene TRBJ2-1; 16 bases are a match to TRBD2. CDR1 is SGHRS, CDR2 YFSETQ, per germline. The CDR3 runs 17 residues. V shed 3 bases, J shed 10 bases, and the junction held 10 bases outside the gene matches. The CDR3 loop is CASSSGTSGGAVREQFF. In DNA form, the CDR3 reads TGCGCCAGCAGCTCCGGGACTAGCGGGGGGGCAGTTCGGGAGCAGTTCTTC.

V usage is TRBV28 and J usage is TRBJ2-1; TRBD2 aligns across 7 bases. CDR1 and CDR2 (germline): MDHEN, SYDVKM. V gave up 6 bases and J gave up 0 bases; unmatched junction bases: 5. The CDR3 is 15 residues long. CDR3 sequence reads: CASRPSGVSYNEQFF. The CDR3 DNA is TGTGCCAGCAGACCTAGCGGAGTCTCCTACAATGAGCAGTTCTTC.

The chain links TRBV5-1 to TRBJ2-7, with 11 positions matching TRBD1. Germline CDR1 and CDR2: SGHRS and YFSETQ. The CDR3 length is 14 residues. Germline trimming cut 4 bases from V and 5 bases from J; bases unmatched to any gene: 5. CDR3 sequence reads: CASSVGQGADEQYF. In DNA form, the CDR3 reads TGCGCCAGCAGCGTCGGACAGGGGGCTGACGAGCAGTACTTC.

This clonotype has ten or more counts. This chain joins TRBV20-1 and TRBJ1-5, with 8 bases lining up with TRBD1. This CDR3 contains 12 residues. Germline V gene data show CDR1 as DFQATT and CDR2 as SNEGSKA (reference sequence). V trimming: 6 bases; J trimming: 4 bases; junction bases outside the gene matches: 2. The CDR3 protein is CSAGQGNQPQHF. The CDR3 DNA sequence: TGCAGTGCCGGACAGGGAAATCAGCCCCAGCATTTT.

The genes are TRBV9 and TRBJ2-5; D is ambiguous. Trimming removed 0 bases from V and 6 bases from J, with 12 bases in between. Germline V gives CDR1 SGDLS, CDR2 YYNGEE. CDR3 size: 14 residues. Here the CDR3 reads CASSVERSGKTQYF. CDR3 DNA sequence: TGTGCCAGCAGCGTAGAGCGATCCGGCAAGACCCAGTACTTC.

The chain links TRBV3-1 to TRBJ2-5, with D unresolved. The V gene lost 0 bases and the J gene lost 2 bases, with 7 bases spanning the gap. The CDR3 totals 14 residues. Looked up from germline, CDR1 is LGHDT and CDR2 is YNNKEL (reference sequence). The CDR3 loop is CASSQDLLQETQYF. Written as DNA, the CDR3 is TGTGCCAGCAGCCAAGATCTACTACAAGAGACCCAGTACTTC.

The J gene is TRBJ2-7, the V gene TRBV7-9; maybe TRBD1 (6 bases). The V gene's germline CDR1 is SEHNR and CDR2 FQNEAQ (reference sequence). The germline V and J ends were trimmed by 5 bases and 5 bases, with 10 bases remaining between them. The CDR3 is 12 amino acids. The CDR3 DNA reads as TGTGCCAGCAGCCCTACAGGGAACGAGCAGTACTTC. The encoded protein is CASSPTGNEQYF.

This clonotype has only a few counts. The J gene is TRBJ2-7, the V gene TRBV3-1; 7 bases are a match to TRBD1. V trimming: 4 bases; J trimming: 6 bases; junction bases outside the gene matches: 15. The CDR3 consists of 16 residues. CDR1 is LGHDT and CDR2 is YNNKEL in the germline V gene (reference sequence). CDR3 coding DNA: TGTGCCAGCAGCCCACAACCTACAAAGACAGGGCGCGAGCAGTACTTC. It is translated as CASSPQPTKTGREQYF.

The chain has TRBV19 and TRBJ2-3; 11 nucleotides line up with TRBD2. The CDR3 sequence is 15 residues long. V gave up 5 bases and J gave up 5 bases; unmatched junction bases: 6. Per the germline V gene, CDR1 is LNHDA and CDR2 is SQIVND (reference sequence). The CDR3 coding sequence is TGTGCCAGTAGTCCTAGCGGGGGGCCCCAAGATACGCAGTATTTT. Translated, it gives CASSPSGGPQDTQYF.

This clonotype was found a few times. This chain links TRBV10-3 with TRBJ2-3; D possibly uses TRBD1 or TRBD2 (6 bases each). Trimming removed 0 bases at V and 4 bases at J, with 8 bases between. The CDR3 consists of 14 residues. CDR1 is ENHRY, CDR2 SYGVKD, per germline. CDR3 in amino acids: CAISESGGPDTQYF. CDR3 nucleotides: TGTGCCATCAGTGAGTCAGGGGGGCCAGATACGCAGTATTTT.

This clonotype was seen only a few times. This chain uses TRBV29-1 with TRBJ2-7; D call uncertain. The ends were cut back, 5 bases at V and 3 bases at J, with 14 bases in the middle. Germline CDR1 is SQVTM and CDR2 is ANQGSEA. The CDR3 is 13 residues long. The CDR3 protein is CSVLFLKNYEQYF. Here the CDR3 DNA reads TGCAGCGTTCTATTCCTGAAAAACTACGAGCAGTACTTC.

The table lists this clonotype with a few counts. This chain joins TRBV27 and TRBJ2-7; D unclear. Trimming stripped 0 bases from V and 5 bases from J, with 11 bases between. Looked up from germline, CDR1 is MNHEY and CDR2 is SMNVEV (reference sequence). There are 14 residues in the CDR3. Here the CDR3 DNA reads TGTGCCAGCAGTTTATCCGGTCGCCCCCACGAGCAGTACTTC. Its translation: CASSLSGRPHEQYF.

The V gene is TRBV15, the J gene TRBJ2-1; D remains ambiguous. The CDR3 is 14 residues long. Trimming shortened V by 3 bases and J by 4 bases, and 10 bases separated the two germline ends. Germline V CDR1 and CDR2: LNHNV, YYDKDF (reference sequence). The CDR3 DNA reads TGTGCCACCAGCAGGACGCGGCAGTACAATGAGCAGTTCTTC. Its translation: CATSRTRQYNEQFF. The full variable domain, with the rest looked up from reference TRBV15 and TRBJ2-1, is DAMVIQNPRYQVTQFGKPVTLSCSQTLNHNVMYWYQQKSSQAPKLLFHYYDKDFNNEADTPDNFQSRRPNTSFCFLDIRSPGLGDTAMYLCATSRTRQYNEQFFGPGTRLTVL.

The chain recombines TRBV6-5 with TRBJ1-2, with 8 nucleotides matching TRBD1. J lost 3 bases, V lost 8 bases, and 14 bases had no gene match. This CDR3 spans 16 amino acids. CDR1 and CDR2 (germline): MNHEY, SVGAGI. The CDR3 spells CASDATGDDRYYGYTF. CDR3 coding DNA: TGTGCCAGCGATGCGACAGGGGATGATCGGTACTATGGCTACACCTTC.

This chain links TRBV24-1 with TRBJ2-2, with 12 bases aligning to TRBD2. Trimming at V came to 4 bases and at J to 5 bases, leaving 4 bases not matched to a gene. This CDR3 is built from 16 residues. Germline CDR1 reads KGHDR; CDR2 reads SFDVKD. The CDR3 DNA reads as TGTGCCACCAGTGACCCAACTAGCGGGGGGACCGGGGAGCTGTTTTTT. It translates to CATSDPTSGGTGELFF.

The J gene is TRBJ2-1, the V gene TRBV29-1; D remains ambiguous. Germline V gene data show CDR1 as SQVTM and CDR2 as ANQGSEA. V dropped 3 bases and J dropped 0 bases, with 6 bases sitting between them. The CDR3 runs to 13 residues. CDR3 DNA sequence: TGCAGCGTTGAGAGGAGCTCCTACAATGAGCAGTTCTTC. Its protein product is CSVERSSYNEQFF.